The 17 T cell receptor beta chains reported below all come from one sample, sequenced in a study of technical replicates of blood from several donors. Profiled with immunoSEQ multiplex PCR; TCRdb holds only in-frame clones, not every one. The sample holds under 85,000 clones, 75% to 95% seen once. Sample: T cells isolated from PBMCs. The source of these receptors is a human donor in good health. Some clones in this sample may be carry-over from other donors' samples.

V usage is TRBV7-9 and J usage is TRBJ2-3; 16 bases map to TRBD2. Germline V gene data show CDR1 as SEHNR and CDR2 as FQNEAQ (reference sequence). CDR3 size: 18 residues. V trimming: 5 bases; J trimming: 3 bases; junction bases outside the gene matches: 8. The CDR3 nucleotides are TGTGCCAGCAGCCTGGGACTAGCGGGAGGGCCTTATACAGATACGCAGTATTTT. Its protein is CASSLGLAGGPYTDTQYF.

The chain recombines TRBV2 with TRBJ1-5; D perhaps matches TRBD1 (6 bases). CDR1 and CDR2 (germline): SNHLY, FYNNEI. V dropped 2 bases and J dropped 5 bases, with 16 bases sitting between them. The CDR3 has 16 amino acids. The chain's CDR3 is CASSEINDRLYQPQHF. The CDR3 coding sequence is TGTGCCAGCAGTGAAATAAATGACAGGTTATATCAGCCCCAGCATTTT.

The CDR3 coding sequence is TGTGCCAGCAGCTTAGAGGGGGGGACTAGCGGGAGCTATGAGCAGTTCTTC. The encoded protein is CASSLEGGTSGSYEQFF. The chain joins TRBV7-9 to TRBJ2-1; TRBD2 aligns across 14 bases. In germline, CDR1 is SEHNR, CDR2 FQNEAQ (reference sequence). After removal of 1 base from V and 8 bases from J, the junction contained 7 bases not matched to a gene. CDR3 length: 17 residues.

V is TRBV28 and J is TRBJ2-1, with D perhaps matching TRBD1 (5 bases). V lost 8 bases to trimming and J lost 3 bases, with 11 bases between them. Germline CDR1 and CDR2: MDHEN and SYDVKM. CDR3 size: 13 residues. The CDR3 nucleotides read TGTGCCAGCGGGGCAGTACTCTACAATGAGCAGTTCTTC. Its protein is CASGAVLYNEQFF.

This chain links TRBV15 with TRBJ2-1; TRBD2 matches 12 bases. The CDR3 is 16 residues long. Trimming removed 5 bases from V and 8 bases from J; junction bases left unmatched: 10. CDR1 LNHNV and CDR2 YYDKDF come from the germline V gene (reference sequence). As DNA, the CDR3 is TGTGCCACCAGCCTACCAGGACTAGCGGGGAGCCATGAGCAGTTCTTC. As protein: CATSLPGLAGSHEQFF.

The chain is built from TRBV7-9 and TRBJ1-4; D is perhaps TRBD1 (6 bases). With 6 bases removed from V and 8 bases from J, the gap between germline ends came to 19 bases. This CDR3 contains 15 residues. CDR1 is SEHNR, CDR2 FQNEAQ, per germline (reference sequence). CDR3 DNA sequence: TGTGCCAGCAGTCACAGGGCGCGGATTCCGGAAAAACTGTTTTTT. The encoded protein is CASSHRARIPEKLFF.

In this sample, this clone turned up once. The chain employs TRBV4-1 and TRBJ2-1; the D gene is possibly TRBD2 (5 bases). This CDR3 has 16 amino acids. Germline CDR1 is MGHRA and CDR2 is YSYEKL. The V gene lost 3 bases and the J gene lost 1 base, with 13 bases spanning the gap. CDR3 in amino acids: CASSHSSRGSYNEQFF. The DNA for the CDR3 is TGCGCCAGCAGCCACAGTTCGCGCGGGTCCTACAATGAGCAGTTCTTC.

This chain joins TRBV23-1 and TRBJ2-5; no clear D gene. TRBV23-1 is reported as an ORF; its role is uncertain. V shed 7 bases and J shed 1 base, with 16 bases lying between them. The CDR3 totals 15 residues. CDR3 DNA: TGCGCCAGCAAGACCAAGGCGTCAGGCCAAGAGACCCAGTACTTC. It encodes CASKTKASGQETQYF.

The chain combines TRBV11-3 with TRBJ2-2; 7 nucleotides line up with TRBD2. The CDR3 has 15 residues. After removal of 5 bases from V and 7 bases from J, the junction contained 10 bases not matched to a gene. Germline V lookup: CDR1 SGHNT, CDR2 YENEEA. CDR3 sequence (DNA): TGTGCCAGCAGCAAGCGGGGTTCCCCAAACGGGGAGCTGTTTTTT. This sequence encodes CASSKRGSPNGELFF.

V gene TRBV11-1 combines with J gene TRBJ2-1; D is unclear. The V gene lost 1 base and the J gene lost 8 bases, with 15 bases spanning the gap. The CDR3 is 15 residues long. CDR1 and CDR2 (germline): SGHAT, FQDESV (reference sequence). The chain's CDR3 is CASSLVSGGLDEQFF. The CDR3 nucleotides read TGTGCCAGCAGCTTAGTCTCGGGTGGGTTGGATGAGCAGTTCTTC.

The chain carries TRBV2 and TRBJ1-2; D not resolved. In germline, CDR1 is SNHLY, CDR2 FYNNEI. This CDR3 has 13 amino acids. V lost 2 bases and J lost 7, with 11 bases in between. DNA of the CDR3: TGTGCCAGCAGTGAATCCGCGAACCTTGGCTACACCTTC. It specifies CASSESANLGYTF.

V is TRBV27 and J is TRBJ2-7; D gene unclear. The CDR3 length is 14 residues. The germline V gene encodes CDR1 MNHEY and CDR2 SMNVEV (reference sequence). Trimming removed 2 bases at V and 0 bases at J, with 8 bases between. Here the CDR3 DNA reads TGTGCCAGCAGTTTAATTGTGAGCTCCTACGAGCAGTACTTC. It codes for CASSLIVSSYEQYF.

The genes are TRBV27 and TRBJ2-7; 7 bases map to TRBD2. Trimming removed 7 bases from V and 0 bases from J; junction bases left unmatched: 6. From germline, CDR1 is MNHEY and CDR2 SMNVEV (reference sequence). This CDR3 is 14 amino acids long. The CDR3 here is CASIGDYPSYEQYF. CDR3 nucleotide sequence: TGTGCCAGCATCGGGGACTATCCCTCCTACGAGCAGTACTTC.

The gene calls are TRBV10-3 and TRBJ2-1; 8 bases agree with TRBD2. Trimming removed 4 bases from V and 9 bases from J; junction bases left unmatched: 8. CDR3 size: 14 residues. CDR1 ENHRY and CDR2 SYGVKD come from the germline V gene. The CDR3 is CAISGTSSSSEQFF. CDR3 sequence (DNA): TGTGCCATCAGTGGGACTAGCTCCTCCTCTGAGCAGTTCTTC.

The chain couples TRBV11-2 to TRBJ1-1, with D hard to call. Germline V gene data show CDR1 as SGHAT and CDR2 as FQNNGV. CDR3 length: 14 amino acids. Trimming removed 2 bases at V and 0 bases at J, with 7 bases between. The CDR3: CASSLYAMNTEAFF. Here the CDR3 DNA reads TGTGCCAGCAGCTTATACGCGATGAACACTGAAGCTTTCTTT.

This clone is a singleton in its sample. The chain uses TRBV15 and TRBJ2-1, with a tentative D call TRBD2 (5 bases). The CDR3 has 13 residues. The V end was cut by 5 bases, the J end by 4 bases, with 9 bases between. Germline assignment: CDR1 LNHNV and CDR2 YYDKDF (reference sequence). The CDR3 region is CATSWTRYNEQFF. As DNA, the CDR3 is TGTGCCACCAGCTGGACTCGATACAATGAGCAGTTCTTC. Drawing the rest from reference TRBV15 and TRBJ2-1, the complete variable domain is DAMVIQNPRYQVTQFGKPVTLSCSQTLNHNVMYWYQQKSSQAPKLLFHYYDKDFNNEADTPDNFQSRRPNTSFCFLDIRSPGLGDTAMYLCATSWTRYNEQFFGPGTRLTVL.

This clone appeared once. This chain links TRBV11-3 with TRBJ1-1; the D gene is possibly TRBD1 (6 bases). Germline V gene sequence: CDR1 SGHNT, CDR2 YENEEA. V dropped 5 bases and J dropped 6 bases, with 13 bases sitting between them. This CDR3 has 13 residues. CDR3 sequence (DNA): TGTGCCAGCAGCCGTACAGGGAGGGCTGAAGCTTTCTTT. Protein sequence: CASSRTGRAEAFF.